This T cell receptor beta chain is drawn from a study of siplizumab effects on memory and regulatory T cells. Study-level results: Naive T cell populations appeared to exhibit greater diversity than memory cells and appeared to be major alloresponse contributors. An assignable phenotype, naive or memory, was missing from roughly 77-94% of proliferating CD4+ or CD8+ clones.

Worth noting for this clone: Its antigen is as yet unknown.

Profiled with immunoSEQ multiplex PCR; TCRdb holds only in-frame clones, not every one. In the table there are over 55,000 clones, around 78% of which are singletons. The CDR3 has 14 amino acids. Germline V gene sequence: CDR1 ENHRY, CDR2 SYGVKD. V was clipped by 4 bases and J by 4 bases; unmatched bases: 4. The receptor was isolated from a human donor in good health. What was sequenced was memory CD4+ T cells sorted from blood. V usage is TRBV10-3 and J usage is TRBJ2-7, with 10 bases identical to TRBD1. CDR3 in amino acids: CAISVDRGLYEQYF. DNA of the CDR3: TGTGCCATCAGTGTGGACAGGGGGTTATACGAGCAGTACTTC.